This TCR beta chain was documented in a study of blood T cell repertoires in COVID-19. Trimming took off 4 bases at V and 4 bases at J, with 10 bases between the two ends. The CDR3 has 14 amino acids. CDR1 is KGHDR and CDR2 is SFDVKD in the germline V gene. TCRdb's table, derived via immunoSEQ multiplex PCR, lists solely in-frame clones and lacks some. The data contain more than 300,000 clones, approximately 90% of them seen just once; the ten biggest clones take up approximately 1.2%. This clone was seen just once. Material: PBMCs or T cells enriched from blood (not recorded which). The source of this sequence is a woman under 30 who had recovered from COVID-19. The chain employs TRBV24-1 and TRBJ2-1, with D unresolved. The CDR3 DNA reads TGTGCCACCAGTGAGGCTGCTGAATACAATGAGCAGTTCTTC. Protein sequence: CATSEAAEYNEQFF.